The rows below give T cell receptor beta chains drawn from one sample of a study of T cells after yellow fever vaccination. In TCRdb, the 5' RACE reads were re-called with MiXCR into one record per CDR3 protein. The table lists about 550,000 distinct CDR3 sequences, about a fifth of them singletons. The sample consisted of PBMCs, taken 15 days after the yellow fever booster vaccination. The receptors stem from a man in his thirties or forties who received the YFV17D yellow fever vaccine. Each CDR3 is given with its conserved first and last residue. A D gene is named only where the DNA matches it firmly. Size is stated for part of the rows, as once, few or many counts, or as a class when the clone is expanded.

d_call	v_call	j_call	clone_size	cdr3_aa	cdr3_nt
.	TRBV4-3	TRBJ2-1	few	CASSQESGVSYNEQFF	TGCGCCAGCAGCCAAGAGAGCGGAGTATCCTACAATGAGCAGTTCTTC
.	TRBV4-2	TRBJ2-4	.	CASSQDGGTEKNIQYF	TGTGCCAGCAGCCAAGATGGGGGGACAGAAAAAAACATTCAGTACTTC
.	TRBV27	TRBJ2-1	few	CASKAGAGGLGYNEQFF	TGTGCCAGCAAGGCCGGGGCGGGCGGCTTGGGGTACAATGAGCAGTTCTTC
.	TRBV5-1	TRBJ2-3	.	CASTPIGRGLVTDTQYF	TGCGCCAGCACACCCATAGGGAGGGGGCTGGTCACAGATACGCAGTATTTT
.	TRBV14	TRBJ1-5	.	CASSQGGAQPQHF	TGTGCCAGCAGCCAAGGGGGTGCTCAGCCCCAGCATTTT
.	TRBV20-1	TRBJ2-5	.	CSSAPRGLHRETQYF	TGCAGTTCCGCCCCTAGAGGACTGCATAGAGAGACCCAGTACTTC
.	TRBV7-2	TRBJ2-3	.	CASSSGTVWDTQYF	TGTGCCAGCAGCTCGGGGACTGTCTGGGATACGCAGTATTTT
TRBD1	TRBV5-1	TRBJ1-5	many	CASSSGTGANQPQHF	TGCGCCAGCAGCTCCGGGACAGGGGCCAATCAGCCCCAGCATTTT
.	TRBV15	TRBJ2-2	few	CATQVGPHTGELFF	TGTGCCACCCAGGTGGGGCCCCACACCGGGGAGCTGTTTTTT
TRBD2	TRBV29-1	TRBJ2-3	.	CSVEGGGFGTDTQYF	TGCAGCGTTGAAGGGGGGGGATTCGGCACAGATACGCAGTATTTT
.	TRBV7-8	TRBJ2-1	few	CASTGSGEQFF	TGTGCCAGCACCGGGAGTGGGGAGCAGTTCTTC
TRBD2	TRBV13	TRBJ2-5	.	CASSLRLLAGSETQYF	TGTGCCAGCAGCTTGAGATTGCTAGCGGGATCGGAGACCCAGTACTTC
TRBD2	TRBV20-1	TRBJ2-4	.	CSARVAGAKNIQYF	TGCAGTGCTAGAGTGGCGGGAGCTAAAAACATTCAGTACTTC
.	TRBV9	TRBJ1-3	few	CASSGISSGNTIYF	TGTGCCAGCAGCGGCATTTCCTCTGGAAACACCATATATTTT
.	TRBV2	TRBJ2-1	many	CASSGTGYNEQFF	TGTGCCAGCAGTGGGACGGGGTACAATGAGCAGTTCTTC
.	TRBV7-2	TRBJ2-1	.	CASSLATGTNEQFF	TGTGCCAGCAGCTTAGCTACCGGTACCAATGAGCAGTTCTTC